Described below is a single T cell receptor (beta chain) sequence and its context. The sample originates from a study of blood T cell repertoires in COVID-19. Study at large: COVID-19 samples collected from the United States, Italy and Spain covered acute and convalescent phases.

Repertoires were generated with immunoSEQ multiplex PCR, while TCRdb's copy carries only in-frame clones and drops some. The data show about 140,000 clones, more than 75% seen once. This CDR3 contains 17 residues. J lost 4 bases, V lost 1 base, and 5 bases had no gene match. Looked up from germline, CDR1 is SGHDT and CDR2 is YYEEEE. Source material: peripheral blood. This sequence joins TRBV5-6 and TRBJ2-3, with TRBD2 matching 14 bases. The clonotype was recovered from an elderly woman with acute or convalescent COVID-19. The CDR3 here is CASSLKTSGRAPDTQYF. The CDR3, as DNA: TGTGCCAGCAGCTTGAAGACTAGCGGGAGGGCCCCAGATACGCAGTATTTT.